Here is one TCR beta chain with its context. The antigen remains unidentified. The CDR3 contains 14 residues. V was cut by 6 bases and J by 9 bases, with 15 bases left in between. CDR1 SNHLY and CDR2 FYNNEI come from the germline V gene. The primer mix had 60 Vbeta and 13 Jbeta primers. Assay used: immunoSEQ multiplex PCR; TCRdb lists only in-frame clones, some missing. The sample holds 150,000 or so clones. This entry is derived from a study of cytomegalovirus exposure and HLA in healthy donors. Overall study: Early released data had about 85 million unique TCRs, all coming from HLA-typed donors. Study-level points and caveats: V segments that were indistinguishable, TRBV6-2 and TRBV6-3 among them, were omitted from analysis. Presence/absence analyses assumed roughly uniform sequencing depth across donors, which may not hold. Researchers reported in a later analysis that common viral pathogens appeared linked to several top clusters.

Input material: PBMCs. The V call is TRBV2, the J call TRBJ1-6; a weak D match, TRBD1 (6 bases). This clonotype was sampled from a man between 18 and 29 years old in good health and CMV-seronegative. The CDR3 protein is CASREIQGSSPLHF. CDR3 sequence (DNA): TGTGCCAGCAGGGAGATACAGGGAAGTTCACCCCTCCACTTT. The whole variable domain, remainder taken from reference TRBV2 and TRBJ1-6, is EPEVTQTPSHQVTQMGQEVILRCVPISNHLYFYWYRQILGQKVEFLVSFYNNEISEKSEIFDDQFSVERPDGSNFTLKIRSTKLEDSAMYFCASREIQGSSPLHFGNGTRLTVT.